This T cell receptor beta chain was retrieved from a study of blood T cell repertoires in COVID-19. Looking at the study overall: Collection of acute and convalescent COVID-19 samples took place in the United States, Italy and Spain. Sample material is recorded as cDNA or gDNA derived from T cells, B-cell-depleted T cells, or PBMCs.

In this sample, this clone turned up once. In the original workflow: Nucleated cell counts were estimated from reference gene primer amplification. Produced via immunoSEQ multiplex PCR; TCRdb's table is partial and in-frame only. The DNA was the basis for D and trimming; V, J and clone size are from that table. In the table there are about 34,000 clones, roughly 80% of which are singletons. The length of the CDR3 is 15 residues. The V end lost 0 bases, the J end lost 2 bases, and 9 bases lay between the germline ends. Germline CDR1 and CDR2: LNHNV and YYDKDF (reference sequence). Sequenced sample: peripheral blood. J is TRBJ2-3 and V is TRBV15; D remains ambiguous. The sequence came from a woman aged 70 to 79 with acute or convalescent COVID-19. In DNA, the CDR3 is TGTGCCACCAGCAGAGATGGCGACTTCACAGATACGCAGTATTTT. This translates into CATSRDGDFTDTQYF.